This T cell receptor beta chain derives from a study of cytomegalovirus exposure and HLA in healthy donors. The PCR used 60 Vbeta and 13 Jbeta primers. Method: immunoSEQ multiplex PCR; TCRdb's copy keeps in-frame clones and lacks some. The sample shows about 65,000 clones, 80% of them seen only once. V lost 3 bases, J lost 1 base, and 11 bases lay in between. The CDR3 totals 14 residues. From germline, CDR1 is SGHRS and CDR2 YFSETQ. What was sequenced was PBMCs. The sequence was obtained from a woman in her 30s in good health and CMV-seronegative. This rearrangement joins TRBV5-1 to TRBJ2-7, with D unclear. DNA of the CDR3: TGCGCCAGCAGCTACCCGGGTCGATCCTACGAGCAGTACTTC. As protein: CASSYPGRSYEQYF.